This T cell receptor (beta chain) was recovered during a study of blood T cell repertoires in COVID-19. About the study: The samples span acute and convalescent COVID-19 from the United States, Italy and Spain. The cDNA or gDNA used as material had been derived from T cells, B-cell-depleted T cells, or PBMCs.

The junction had 11 bases not matched to a gene; V was cut back by 2 bases and J by 10 bases. Germline V gene data show CDR1 as SEHNR and CDR2 as FQNEAQ (reference sequence). The CDR3 has 14 residues. Original analysis: Scientists estimated how many nucleated cells there were by amplifying reference gene primers. Data came from immunoSEQ multiplex PCR; TCRdb stores just in-frame clones and leaves some out. Clone size and the V and J calls come from that table; the DNA yielded D and trimming. In the table there are hundreds of thousands of clones, roughly 89% of which are singletons. Recruitment covered about two dozen US areas and drew participants whose ages spanned roughly 18 to 100 years.

The genes are TRBV7-9 and TRBJ2-7; 7 nucleotides line up with TRBD2. The sequenced sample consisted of PBMCs or T cells enriched from blood (not recorded which). This clonotype was obtained from a woman in her forties who had recovered from COVID-19. CDR3 DNA sequence: TGTGCCAGCAGCTTAAGTGGTGCGGGAGTGCCTCAGTACTTC. Protein: CASSLSGAGVPQYF. Full variable domain (rest looked up from reference TRBV7-9 and TRBJ2-7): DTGVSQNPRHKITKRGQNVTFRCDPISEHNRLYWYRQTLGQGPEFLTYFQNEAQLEKSRLLSDRFSAERPKGSFSTLEIQRTEQGDSAMYLCASSLSGAGVPQYFGPGTRLTVT.